This is a list of T cell receptor beta chains from one sample in a study of T cell responses to AZD1222 COVID-19 vaccine. Sequencing used immunoSEQ multiplex PCR; TCRdb keeps in-frame clones, though not all of them. The data contain tens of thousands of clones, 92% of them seen just once; the ten biggest clones take up under 5%. The source was peripheral blood, collected 28 days after the second AZD1222 dose. The origin of the receptors is an adult who received the AZD1222 COVID-19 vaccine. Both conserved end residues are part of each CDR3. Each record gives: D gene, J gene, clone size, V gene, CDR3 protein, CDR3 DNA. The D gene is left open where the match is weak. Only some rows state a clone size, as once, few, many or a class for expanded clones.

>NA|TRBJ2-1|NA|TRBV9
CASSATGLAEQFF
TGTGCCAGCAGCGCCACGGGCCTAGCGGAGCAGTTCTTC
>TRBD2|TRBJ2-3|NA|TRBV2
CASGAIAGVTSTDTQYF
TGTGCCAGCGGAGCTATAGCGGGGGTAACTAGCACAGATACGCAGTATTTT
>NA|TRBJ2-1|NA|TRBV6-5
CASRKGYNEQFF
TGTGCCAGCAGAAAGGGTTACAATGAGCAGTTCTTC
>TRBD1|TRBJ1-1|NA|TRBV18
CASSPRTGSVTEAFF
TGTGCCAGCTCACCAAGGACAGGTTCGGTGACTGAAGCTTTCTTT
>TRBD1|TRBJ2-6|NA|TRBV10-3
CAISEWTGGTGANVLTF
TGTGCCATCAGTGAGTGGACAGGGGGGACTGGGGCCAACGTCCTGACTTTC
>NA|TRBJ1-1|NA|TRBV2
CAREPPGDTEAFF
TGTGCCAGAGAGCCCCCTGGGGACACTGAAGCTTTCTTT
>NA|TRBJ2-2|NA|TRBV7-7
CASSQTRNTGELFF
TGTGCCAGCAGCCAAACAAGGAACACCGGGGAGCTGTTTTTT
>NA|TRBJ2-7|once|TRBV9
CASSVGWTFEGQYF
TGTGCCAGCAGCGTAGGGTGGACCTTTGAGGGGCAGTACTTC
>TRBD2|TRBJ2-7|once|TRBV29-1
CSGGTSGYEQYF
TGCAGCGGCGGGACTAGCGGATACGAGCAGTACTTC
>TRBD1|TRBJ1-2|NA|TRBV29-1
CSVGTGPDGYTF
TGCAGCGTTGGGACAGGGCCGGATGGCTACACCTTC
>TRBD1|TRBJ1-2|NA|TRBV7-7
CASSLAGGASGYGYTF
TGTGCCAGCAGCTTAGCAGGGGGCGCATCGGGCTATGGCTACACCTTC
>TRBD2|TRBJ2-1|NA|TRBV7-2
CASRSGSRHEQFF
TGTGCCAGCAGAAGCGGGAGTAGGCATGAGCAGTTCTTC
>NA|TRBJ1-3|once|TRBV19
CASRSDGNTIYF
TGTGCCAGTAGATCGGACGGAAACACCATATATTTT
>NA|TRBJ1-1|NA|TRBV5-1
CASSLSGPRVTEAFF
TGCGCCAGCAGCTTGAGTGGACCCCGGGTCACTGAAGCTTTCTTT
>NA|TRBJ2-3|NA|TRBV19
CASSRNLYDRDTQYF
TGTGCCAGTAGTAGGAACCTATACGATCGGGATACGCAGTATTTT
>NA|TRBJ1-2|few|TRBV4-1
CASSQIPDSPGRGYTF
TGCGCCAGCAGCCAAATCCCGGACAGTCCAGGGAGGGGCTACACCTTC
>NA|TRBJ1-5|NA|TRBV19
CASTLGQGGNQPQHF
TGTGCCAGTACCTTGGGGCAGGGAGGCAATCAGCCCCAGCATTTT
>NA|TRBJ1-4|NA|TRBV5-4
CASSRENEKLFF
TGTGCCAGCAGCCGAGAAAATGAAAAACTGTTTTTT
>NA|TRBJ2-5|NA|TRBV3-1/TRBV3-2
CASSPGAGMQETQYF
TGTGCCAGCAGCCCAGGTGCGGGCATGCAAGAGACCCAGTACTTC
>TRBD2|TRBJ2-6|NA|TRBV19
CASSIGQRGRPGANVLTF
TGTGCCAGTAGTATAGGTCAGCGGGGGAGACCTGGGGCCAACGTCCTGACTTTC
>NA|TRBJ2-7|NA|TRBV7-2
CASSLGERRSSYEQYF
TGTGCCAGCAGCTTAGGGGAGCGTCGGTCTAGCTACGAGCAGTACTTC
>TRBD1|TRBJ1-6|NA|TRBV19
CASGQGPSFSYNSPLHF
TGTGCCAGCGGACAGGGACCATCGTTCTCCTATAATTCACCCCTCCACTTT
>TRBD2|TRBJ2-1|NA|TRBV18
CASSPVGRSYNEQFF
TGTGCCAGCTCACCAGTCGGGAGGTCCTACAATGAGCAGTTCTTC
>NA|TRBJ2-7|once|TRBV19
CASSPRLEPYEQYF
TGTGCCAGTAGCCCGAGACTGGAACCCTACGAGCAGTACTTC
>NA|TRBJ2-7|medium-sized|TRBV6-1
CASSEITVPSYEQYF
TGTGCCAGCAGTGAAATTACGGTGCCGTCCTACGAGCAGTACTTC
>NA|TRBJ2-7|NA|TRBV6-1
CASEASGFSYEQYF
TGTGCCAGCGAAGCCTCCGGCTTTTCCTACGAGCAGTACTTC
>NA|TRBJ2-3|NA|TRBV20-1
CSAYTDTQYF
TGCAGTGCTTACACAGATACGCAGTATTTT
>NA|TRBJ1-1|NA|TRBV12-3/TRBV12-4
CASTPGGRTEAFF
TGTGCCAGCACCCCGGGCGGGAGAACTGAAGCTTTCTTT
>TRBD2|TRBJ2-7|NA|TRBV4-3
CASSPDPGLAGSYEQYF
TGCGCCAGCAGCCCGGACCCGGGACTAGCGGGATCCTACGAGCAGTACTTC
>NA|TRBJ2-7|once|TRBV5-4
CASSLGTTTYEQYF
TGTGCCAGCAGCTTGGGTACTACTACCTACGAGCAGTACTTC